This is a list of T cell receptor beta chains from one sample in a study of cytomegalovirus exposure and HLA in healthy donors. Some clones are missing from TCRdb's copy, which holds only in-frame ones; the method was immunoSEQ multiplex PCR. Among 70,000 to 95,000 clones listed, roughly 80% were seen once. Sequencing used PBMCs. The source is a man aged 25 to 45 in good health and CMV-seropositive. The CDR3 runs from the conserved cysteine through the conserved F or W. A D gene is named only where the DNA matches it firmly. Not every row has a clone size; where given, it reads once, few, many or a size class.

>TRBV15|TRBJ2-6|.|few
TGTGCCACCAGCAACGGGACAAGTGGGGCCAACGTCCTGACTTTC
CATSNGTSGANVLTF
>TRBV27|TRBJ1-6|TRBD1|few
TGTGCCAGCAGTTTATCGCGGGGTTGGGGGACAGGGAAAAATTCACCCCTCCACTTT
CASSLSRGWGTGKNSPLHF
>TRBV10-3|TRBJ2-4|.|.
TGTGCCATCAGTGAGTCGACTGGAGTCATTCAGTACTTC
CAISESTGVIQYF
>TRBV5-4|TRBJ2-7|TRBD1|.
TGTGCCAGCAGCTTCGGGACAGGGGACGAGCAGTACTTC
CASSFGTGDEQYF
>TRBV5-1|TRBJ1-5|TRBD1|few
TGCGCCAGCAGCTTGGGGGGACAGAATCAGCCCCAGCATTTT
CASSLGGQNQPQHF
>TRBV5-8|TRBJ1-4|TRBD1|few
TGTGCCAGCAGCAGGGGGACAGGGATTAATGAAAAACTGTTTTTT
CASSRGTGINEKLFF
>TRBV11-2|TRBJ2-1|TRBD2|.
TGTGCCAGCAGCCCAGCTAGGACTAGCGGGGGATACAATGAGCAGTTCTTC
CASSPARTSGGYNEQFF
>TRBV28|TRBJ1-6|.|.
TGTGCCAGCAGCCCACAGGGTGGAACCTATAATTCACCCCTCCACTTT
CASSPQGGTYNSPLHF
>TRBV15|TRBJ2-1|TRBD1|few
TGTGCCACCAGCAGAGGAGGACAGGGGGCGGGTGAGCAGTTCTTC
CATSRGGQGAGEQFF
>TRBV5-1|TRBJ2-3|.|.
TGCGCCAGCAGCTTGATGGGGGGGGGCGGTTCCCCAGATACGCAGTATTTT
CASSLMGGGGSPDTQYF
>TRBV4-3|TRBJ1-1|.|.
TGCGCCAGCAGCCAAGGAGTACAGGTGAACACTGAAGCTTTCTTT
CASSQGVQVNTEAFF
>TRBV5-1|TRBJ2-2|TRBD2|.
TGCGCCAGCAGCTTGGAACTAGCGGGTGGGACCGGGGAGCTGTTTTTT
CASSLELAGGTGELFF
>TRBV15|TRBJ2-1|TRBD1|.
TGTGCCACCGAGGACAGGGTGTACAATGAGCAGTTCTTC
CATEDRVYNEQFF
>TRBV6-1|TRBJ2-7|TRBD1|.
TGTGCCAGCACGGGACAGGAAGTTTCCTACGAGCAGTACTTC
CASTGQEVSYEQYF
>TRBV7-9|TRBJ2-1|.|.
TGTGCCAGCAGCCGCAATGGCGGGGAGGTGGAGCAGTTCTTC
CASSRNGGEVEQFF
>TRBV9|TRBJ1-3|.|.
TGTGCCAGCAGCCGCCGCGTTGGTTTTCCTTCCTCGGGAAACACCATATATTTT
CASSRRVGFPSSGNTIYF
>TRBV29-1|TRBJ2-2|TRBD2|.
TGCAGCGCCACCTCCGGCCTAGCGGCGAGGACCGGGGAGCTGTTTTTT
CSATSGLAARTGELFF
>TRBV15|TRBJ2-3|.|.
TGTGCCACCAGCAGCCCTCCCTGGGGCCGCACAGATACGCAGTATTTT
CATSSPPWGRTDTQYF
>TRBV5-4|TRBJ2-1|.|.
TGTGCCAGCAGCTTGCCGGGAGCCACATACAATGAGCAGTTCTTC
CASSLPGATYNEQFF
>TRBV5-1|TRBJ2-7|TRBD2|few
TGCGCCAGCAGCTTGGGTCGCGGGGGGGCGGGCGAGCAGTACTTC
CASSLGRGGAGEQYF
>TRBV28|TRBJ2-7|TRBD1|.
TGTGCCAGCAGTTCTTCTGGGACAGGGTTCAACTACGAGCAGTACTTC
CASSSSGTGFNYEQYF
>TRBV5-1|TRBJ2-2|TRBD2|once
TGCGCCAGCAGCTCCCGGGGGGGCGACACCGGGGAGCTGTTTTTT
CASSSRGGDTGELFF
>TRBV28|TRBJ1-4|TRBD1|.
TGTGCCAGCAGTCAGGGGGCGAATGTTGAAAAACTGTTTTTT
CASSQGANVEKLFF
>TRBV6-1|TRBJ2-3|TRBD2|.
TGTGCCAGCACGACCCGGGGGGGTCGGGCAGATACGCAGTATTTT
CASTTRGGRADTQYF
>TRBV14|TRBJ1-6|TRBD1|.
TGTGCCAGCAGCCAAGGACAGGGATCACCCCTCCACTTT
CASSQGQGSPLHF
>TRBV25-1|TRBJ2-5|TRBD2|.
TGTGCCAGCGGGAGGGGCCAACAAGAGACCCAGTACTTC
CASGRGQQETQYF
>TRBV5-1|TRBJ1-6|TRBD1|few
TGCGCCAGCAGCTTTGCCGACAGGGGCGATTCACCCCTCCACTTT
CASSFADRGDSPLHF
>TRBV28|TRBJ2-1|.|once
TGTGCCAGCACATCTCTGCGGGGTTCCTACAATGAGCAGTTCTTC
CASTSLRGSYNEQFF
>TRBV9|TRBJ1-1|.|.
TGTGCCAGCAGCGTAGGAGGGTACACTGAAGCTTTCTTT
CASSVGGYTEAFF
>TRBV15|TRBJ2-7|.|.
TGTGCCACCAGCAGGGGTGAGGTAGACGAGCAGTACTTC
CATSRGEVDEQYF
>TRBV4-2|TRBJ1-3|.|once
TGTGCCAGCAGCCAAGCCACGAGGAACTCTGGAAACACCATATATTTT
CASSQATRNSGNTIYF
>TRBV5-1|TRBJ1-4|.|few
TGCGCCAGCAGCTTGGAACAGACTAATGAAAAACTGTTTTTT
CASSLEQTNEKLFF
>TRBV18|TRBJ2-7|TRBD2|.
TGTGCCAGCTCACCACCGGGAGGGGTTGAGCAGTACTTC
CASSPPGGVEQYF
>TRBV4-1|TRBJ2-3|TRBD1|.
TGCGCCAGCAGCCGACTCTTGACAGGGGGGGCCACAGATACGCAGTATTTT
CASSRLLTGGATDTQYF
>TRBV7-2|TRBJ2-7|TRBD2|.
TGTGCCAGCAGCCCCCAAAGCGGGAACTACGAGCAGTACTTC
CASSPQSGNYEQYF
>TRBV7-9|TRBJ1-1|.|.
TGTTCCAGCAGCTTAGGTCCAGGGCTGGAGACTGAAGCTTTCTTT
CSSSLGPGLETEAFF
>TRBV7-9|TRBJ2-7|.|.
TGTGCCAGCAGCTTAGACAGCTCCTACGAGCAGTACTTC
CASSLDSSYEQYF
>TRBV6-5|TRBJ2-7|.|.
TGTGCCAGCAGCCAGGGTCCCCCCGAGGCTTACGAGCAGTACTTC
CASSQGPPEAYEQYF
>TRBV19|TRBJ2-2|.|once
TGTGCCAGTACCGGGACATTTACTAACACCGGGGAGCTGTTTTTT
CASTGTFTNTGELFF
>TRBV5-4|TRBJ2-1|TRBD2|.
TGTGCCAGCAGCTTGCTAGCGGGGGGCCTAAACAATGAGCAGTTCTTC
CASSLLAGGLNNEQFF
>TRBV1|TRBJ2-1|.|.
TGCACCAGCAGCCCCGGGACTTACTACAATGAGCAGTTCTTC
CTSSPGTYYNEQFF